This T cell receptor beta chain is drawn from a study of T cell responses to AZD1222 COVID-19 vaccine. Study-level findings and limits: Once two AZD1222 doses were given, Spike-specific TCR breadth and depth went up. Spike was spanned by vaccine-associated CD4 TCRs, with dominance at 160-218 and 743-854. Clonal diversity was possibly underestimated, and the donors were mostly white British, with more females.

Per the germline V gene, CDR1 is DFQATT and CDR2 is SNEGSKA (reference sequence). CDR3 length: 11 residues. Trimming left V 3 bases short and J 3 bases short, with 6 bases between. The data were produced by immunoSEQ multiplex PCR, yet TCRdb's version contains in-frame clones alone and is incomplete. The sample yields 80,000 to 100,000 clones, approximately 89% seen once. To note about this clone: What it recognizes is unknown.

This TCR was sampled from an adult in good health. The chain recombines TRBV20-1 with TRBJ2-7; D might be TRBD1 (5 bases). The source material was peripheral blood, sampled on day 0 of MenACWY control vaccination. The CDR3 is CSARDNYEQYF. The CDR3 DNA reads TGCAGTGCTAGGGACAACTACGAGCAGTACTTC.